Described below is a single T cell receptor (beta chain) sequence and its context. Its specific antigen is unknown. The sample holds no much larger clone one base away, and base qualities are not on file. Library preparation used 5' RACE. A second PCR of about 6 to 11 cycles was performed with a sample-barcoded 5' primer and a J-beta primer mix. A template-switch 5' adaptor carrying 12 random nucleotides introduced a unique molecular identifier onto each TCR beta cDNA molecule. Each sample yielded at least 3 million CDR3-containing paired-end reads. The Mint cDNA synthesis kit, primed by a TRBC-specific oligonucleotide, was used to synthesize first-strand cDNA from all RNA. All cDNA was treated with uracil-DNA glycosylase and then went through a first 18-cycle PCR with the universal primers M1SS and BC2_uni_R. As for the authors' bioinformatics: For normalization, 1 million high-quality reads, each with a distinct molecular identifier, were randomly selected from each sample. Instead of being binned into consensus sequences, reads with shared molecular identifiers were discarded. MiTCR, set to a Q25 quality threshold and the strictest error-elimination algorithm, was used for CDR3 identification, clonotype clustering and error correction. Lower-bound total TCR beta diversity was estimated with a nonparametric unseen species model using Euler transformation. TCRdb reprocessed the public reads (quality trimming at Q25 with fastp, clone calling with MiXCR) and kept in-frame beta chains. When rows share a CDR3 protein, they turn into one entry using the most common DNA and genes. TCRdb assigned the V and J calls; the authors' analysis was not used. In all, the sample holds around 1,800,000 distinct CDR3 sequences, and roughly 43% of those were seen once. Clones ranked in the top ten supply under 30% of the sample.

The sample comes from a study of blood T cells in healthy people across ages (dated by TCRdb to 2015 to 2017). Turning to the overall study: In model experiments, template switching captured roughly one uniquely barcoded TCR beta cDNA molecule for every two T cells. For two donors (one aged 18 to 30 and one aged 80 or older), the study analyzed two additional independent replicas of 1 million unique cDNA reads from the same blood draw. To avoid experimental bias, donors of different ages were spread randomly across the sequencing lanes. The study measured age-related changes in TCR beta repertoire diversity using deep sequencing normalized with unique cDNA molecular identifiers. Donors were grouped into four age groups: young (average approximately 16 years), middle-aged (over 35), aged (about 60) and long-lived (approximately 78). Broader findings and caveats from the paper: The long-lived group showed more naive CD4+ T cells, fewer expanded clones and increased TCR diversity than the aged group, suggesting age selection. Bulk unsorted PBMC profiling prevented conclusive comparison of naive and antigen-experienced compartments. Estimates of total diversity based on one million sequenced T cells were considered lower bounds and underestimates. A strong correlation was found between observed TCR beta diversity and the percentage of naive T cells measured by flow cytometry. Observed TCR beta diversity per million T cells fell roughly linearly with age, and a significant reduction was already apparent by age roughly 41. The CMV infection status of donors was not known, potentially confounding age-related changes in expanded clonotypes.

Trimming costs V 2 bases and J 3 bases, and their ends lie 14 bases apart. The germline V gene (reference sequence) sets CDR1 to SGHKS and CDR2 to YYEKEE. Including cysteine and phenylalanine, the CDR3 has 15 amino acids. Only CDR3 DNA remains: 45 bases, in frame from the first base. Systemically healthy Caucasian individuals from Russia, some 36 in total and aged roughly 6 to 100 years, were included as donors. Each donor gave around 9.8 milliliters of peripheral blood, collected into EDTA-treated Vacutainer tubes. Ficoll-Paque density-gradient centrifugation was used to isolate PBMCs, with at least 6.5 million per sample. Trizol reagent was used to extract total RNA from the PBMCs, yielding at least 5.5 micrograms per sample. The percentages of naive CD45RAhigh/CD27high T cells were determined by flow cytometry on a PBMC aliquot from every donor.

The sequenced sample was blood. This sequence uses TRBV5-5 and TRBJ1-1; TRBD1 is a possible D gene, resting on 5 matching bases. This receptor was identified in a human donor in good health. In nucleotide form, the sequence is TGTGCCAGCAGCTTCGGCTTGCGGGGCCACACTGAAGCTTTCTTT. Translated, it reads CASSFGLRGHTEAFF.